A single sample gave rise to the 2 T cell receptor beta chains below, sequenced in a study of blood T cell repertoires in COVID-19. Clones were sequenced by immunoSEQ multiplex PCR, and TCRdb holds only the in-frame ones, with some missing. The table records about 250,000 clones, around 85% of them present only once. The specimen was PBMCs or T cells enriched from blood (not recorded which). Receptors originate from a woman between 45 and 60 years old with acute COVID-19.

The chain links TRBV21-1 to TRBJ1-4. TRBV21-1 counts as a pseudogene. This CDR3 contains 16 residues. The DNA for the CDR3 is TGTGCCAGATTCTACGGGGGTCGCGGAACTAATGAAAAACTGTTTTTT. This gives the protein CARFYGGRGTNEKLFF.

This clone has a single count. The chain joins TRBV5-1 to TRBJ1-2; 9 bases are shared with TRBD1. CDR1 is SGHRS, CDR2 YFSETQ, per germline. V lost 3 bases, J lost 4 bases, and 7 bases stayed unmatched. This CDR3 region has 15 residues. CDR3 DNA: TGCGCCAGCAGCTGGGGACAGGGCCGTGGCTATGGCTACACCTTC. Amino acid sequence: CASSWGQGRGYGYTF.